A single sample gave rise to the 17 T cell receptor beta chains below, sequenced in a study of T cell repertoires in cytomegalovirus infection. TCRdb re-derived calls from the reads in MiXCR, one entry per CDR3 protein. Counted here are some 300,000 distinct CDR3 sequences, roughly 13% occurring once; the ten biggest clones make up 7.5% to 10%. Sequenced sample: PBMCs. These receptors all come from a human donor in good health (CMV status not recorded). Some clones in this sample may be carry-over from other donors' samples.

This clonotype has a count of ten or more. This chain connects TRBV18 to TRBJ2-7; 13 bases align to TRBD2. V shed 3 bases, J shed 2 bases, and the junction held 4 bases outside the gene matches. The CDR3 is 16 amino acids. Germline assignment: CDR1 KGHSH and CDR2 LQKENI. In DNA, the CDR3 is TGTGCCAGCTCACCCGTCGGACTAGCGGGGGCCTACGAGCAGTACTTC. Protein sequence: CASSPVGLAGAYEQYF.

This clonotype occurred many times. The gene calls are TRBV6-2 or TRBV6-3 and TRBJ2-1; D perhaps matches TRBD2 (6 bases). V lost 2 bases and J lost 0, with 8 bases in between. CDR1 is MNHEY, CDR2 SVGEGT, per germline. The CDR3 length is 15 residues. This CDR3 is CASSYAGSSYNEQFF. The CDR3 bases are TGTGCCAGCAGTTACGCGGGGAGCTCCTACAATGAGCAGTTCTTC.

This clonotype occurred a few times. This sequence joins TRBV7-8 and TRBJ1-3; unclear D gene. CDR1 is SGHVS and CDR2 is FQNEAQ in the germline V gene. This CDR3 contains 13 residues. V was clipped by 1 base and J by 5 bases, with 6 bases between them. CDR3 in amino acids: CASSLGSRNTIYF. The CDR3 nucleotides read TGTGCCAGCAGCTTAGGCAGCAGAAACACCATATATTTT.

The J gene is TRBJ2-6, the V gene TRBV6-6; no clear D gene. CDR1 MNHNY and CDR2 SVGAGI come from the germline V gene (reference sequence). CDR3 length: 13 residues. Trimming removed 7 bases at V and 3 bases at J, with 7 bases between. The CDR3 loop reads CASMGYGANVLTF. DNA of the CDR3: TGTGCCAGCATGGGGTATGGGGCCAACGTCCTGACTTTC.

This clonotype has ten or more counts. The chain employs TRBV29-1 and TRBJ2-5; D unclear. V lost 6 bases, J lost 1 base, and 6 bases lay in between. Germline V gives CDR1 SQVTM, CDR2 ANQGSEA. The CDR3 is 11 amino acids. CDR3 DNA: TGCAGCGTAAGGAGCCAAGAGACCCAGTACTTC. Its protein product is CSVRSQETQYF.

This clonotype was observed at least ten times. This rearrangement joins TRBV10-1 to TRBJ2-1; 7 nucleotides match TRBD1. V shed 8 bases, J shed 4 bases, and the junction held 5 bases outside the gene matches. The CDR3 contains 13 residues. The germline gives CDR1 WNHNN, CDR2 SYGVQD (reference sequence). The CDR3 is CASSGTDYNEQFF. The CDR3 DNA reads TGCGCCAGCTCCGGGACAGATTACAATGAGCAGTTCTTC.

This chain uses TRBV7-6 with TRBJ1-4; 7 nucleotides line up with TRBD1. J gave up 3 bases and V 3 bases, and 4 bases lay outside the gene matches. The CDR3 totals 15 residues. The germline V gene encodes CDR1 SGHVS and CDR2 FNYEAQ. This CDR3 reads CASSFTTGSNEKLFF. Here the CDR3 DNA reads TGTGCCAGCAGCTTTACGACAGGGTCTAATGAAAAACTGTTTTTT.

This clonotype was observed many times. The chain employs TRBV7-3 and TRBJ2-7, with D perhaps matching TRBD1 or TRBD2 (7 bases each). This CDR3 spans 14 amino acids. V was trimmed by 3 bases and J by 2 bases, leaving 11 bases between them. Per germline, CDR1 SGHTA and CDR2 FQGTGA. The CDR3, as DNA: TGTGCCAGCAGCTTGCAGGGGGGGCCCTACGAGCAGTACTTC. Its translation is CASSLQGGPYEQYF.

The V call is TRBV13, the J call TRBJ1-1; TRBD1 agrees at 9 bases. V lost 5 bases to trimming and J lost 3 bases; unmatched junction nucleotides: 4. Germline V gene data show CDR1 as PRHDT and CDR2 as FYEKMQ (reference sequence). This CDR3 contains 14 residues. The CDR3 region is CASSNRDRDTEAFF. The CDR3, as DNA: TGTGCCAGCAGCAACCGGGACAGGGACACTGAAGCTTTCTTT.

The V and J genes are TRBV5-4 and TRBJ2-6; D possibly corresponds to TRBD1 (5 bases). CDR3 length: 16 amino acids. Germline loops: CDR1 SGHNT, CDR2 YYREEE (reference sequence). The V and J ends lost 0 bases and 2 bases respectively, with 9 bases between them. The CDR3 DNA sequence: TGTGCCAGCAGCTTGGATCAGGGCCCTGGGGCCAACGTCCTGACTTTC. It encodes CASSLDQGPGANVLTF.

Note on this clonotype: A much larger clone differs from this one at a single base, so this may be a read error. The V gene is TRBV7-9, the J gene TRBJ1-1; D unresolved. Germline V gene lookup returns CDR1 SEHNR and CDR2 FQNEAQ (reference sequence). V gave up 0 bases and J gave up 10 bases, with 18 bases separating them. The CDR3 runs 15 residues. The CDR3 coding sequence is TGTGCCAGCAGCTTAGCTGTTTGGCACGACTCTGTAGCTTTCTTT. Translated, it gives CASSLAVWHDSVAFF.

This clonotype has only a few counts. This sequence joins TRBV14 and TRBJ2-7; 9 bases align to TRBD1. The V gene end was trimmed by 0 bases and the J gene end by 2 bases; junction bases not matched to a gene: 11. The germline V gene encodes CDR1 SGHDN and CDR2 FVKESK. This CDR3 region has 18 residues. The CDR3 nucleotides are TGTGCCAGCAGCCAAGAATTTGGCGACAGGGGGGGAACCTACGAGCAGTACTTC. Translating gives CASSQEFGDRGGTYEQYF.

This clonotype showed up just a few times. The chain joins TRBV4-2 to TRBJ2-2; the D gene could be TRBD1 or TRBD2 (6 bases each). Per the germline V gene, CDR1 is LGHNA and CDR2 is YNFKEQ. CDR3 length: 16 amino acids. Between the trimmed V and J ends, which lost 4 bases and 0 bases, there was a span of 12 bases. Written as DNA, the CDR3 is TGTGCCAGCAGCCCCTTAGGGGGGACGAACACCGGGGAGCTGTTTTTT. This gives the protein CASSPLGGTNTGELFF.

This clonotype was detected many times. This rearrangement joins TRBV7-2 to TRBJ1-5; D gene ambiguous. V gave up 3 bases and J gave up 0 bases, with 9 bases separating them. The CDR3 is 15 residues long. The V gene's germline CDR1 is SGHTA and CDR2 FQGNSA. The CDR3 region is CASSFSGSSNQPQHF. The CDR3 DNA follows: TGTGCCAGCAGCTTCAGCGGGAGTAGCAATCAGCCCCAGCATTTT.

This clonotype was detected ten times or more. This chain links TRBV7-2 with TRBJ2-1, with 12 bases fitting TRBD2. After removal of 2 bases from V and 4 bases from J, the junction contained 0 bases not matched to a gene. Germline-derived CDR1 and CDR2 are SGHTA and FQGNSA. The CDR3 runs 15 residues. DNA of the CDR3: TGTGCCAGCAGCTTAACTAGCGGGGGGTACAATGAGCAGTTCTTC. Encoded protein: CASSLTSGGYNEQFF.

This clonotype was detected ten times or more. The chain uses TRBV20-1 and TRBJ2-3; 10 bases align to TRBD2. Germline CDR1 is DFQATT and CDR2 is SNEGSKA (reference sequence). The CDR3 is 16 residues long. Unmatched junction bases numbered 9, after V lost 2 bases and J lost 4 bases. In DNA form, the CDR3 reads TGCAGTGCTAGACACTCGCTAGCGGGGGATGCAGATACGCAGTATTTT. Amino acids: CSARHSLAGDADTQYF.

This rearrangement joins TRBV29-1 to TRBJ2-1; 7 nucleotides agree with TRBD2. The germline CDR1 and CDR2 sequences are SQVTM and ANQGSEA. The length of the CDR3 is 12 residues. V lost 6 bases, J lost 5 bases, and 4 bases stayed unmatched. CDR3 amino acids: CSVGGAHNEQFF. CDR3 DNA sequence: TGCAGCGTGGGAGGGGCCCACAATGAGCAGTTCTTC.